Presented here are 21 T cell receptor beta chains from one specimen sequenced in a study of blood T cells in healthy people across ages. A second roughly 6 to 11 cycle PCR used barcoded and J-beta primers. TCRdb itself ran the 5' RACE reads through MiXCR, one entry per CDR3 protein. Seen here are more than 450,000 distinct CDR3 sequences, roughly a quarter observed once, and the top ten hold 3.6%. The data were also submitted as part of a second study, on T cells of mothers and their children.

Sequencing was done on a sample of blood. These receptors were taken from a boy aged 2 to 9 in good health.

The J gene is TRBJ1-4, the V gene TRBV5-5; D not certain. Germline V gene lookup returns CDR1 SGHKS and CDR2 YYEKEE (reference sequence). CDR3 length: 14 amino acids. Trimming left V 4 bases short and J 6 bases short, with 13 bases between. CDR3 DNA sequence: TGTGCCAGCAGCCTGCCCCCCCACGATGAAAAACTGTTTTTT. Translation gives CASSLPPHDEKLFF.

In DNA form, the CDR3 reads TGCGCCAGCAGCCCTAGCGGGGGCGATACGCAGTATTTT. This gives the protein CASSPSGGDTQYF. The V call is TRBV5-1, the J call TRBJ2-3, with 10 bases identical to TRBD2. Germline V gives CDR1 SGHRS, CDR2 YFSETQ. The V segment lost 4 bases and the J segment 6 bases; nucleotides outside the gene matches: 2. The CDR3 is 13 residues long.

Only a few counts were recorded for this clonotype. The V gene is TRBV27, the J gene TRBJ1-4, with 10 bases aligning to TRBD1. The CDR3 contains 16 residues. Germline V gene sequence: CDR1 MNHEY, CDR2 SMNVEV (reference sequence). V was clipped by 3 bases and J by 3 bases; unmatched bases: 4. The CDR3 reads CASSFDRGLANEKLFF. For the CDR3, the DNA is TGTGCCAGCAGTTTCGACAGGGGGCTGGCTAATGAAAAACTGTTTTTT.

This chain joins TRBV11-2 and TRBJ2-5; 12 positions match TRBD2. The CDR3 is 17 amino acids. Germline V gene lookup returns CDR1 SGHAT and CDR2 FQNNGV. Trimming at V came to 2 bases and at J to 5 bases, leaving 9 bases not matched to a gene. The CDR3 is CASSLQGTSGLQETQYF. The CDR3, as DNA: TGTGCCAGCAGCTTACAAGGGACTAGCGGGCTTCAGGAGACCCAGTACTTC.

This clonotype showed up just a few times. The chain joins TRBV7-2 to TRBJ2-6; 8 nucleotides agree with TRBD1. V lost 7 bases, J lost 1 base, and 9 bases stayed unmatched. The CDR3 contains 17 residues. Per germline, CDR1 SGHTA and CDR2 FQGNSA. DNA of the CDR3: TGTGCCAGCAATCGCAGGGGGCGAGGTTCTGGGGCCAACGTCCTGACTTTC. It specifies CASNRRGRGSGANVLTF. The variable domain in full, with the rest retrieved from reference TRBV7-2 and TRBJ2-6, is GAGVSQSPSNKVTEKGKDVELRCDPISGHTALYWYRQSLGQGLEFLIYFQGNSAPDKSGLPSDRFSAERTGGSVSTLTIQRTQQEDSAVYLCASNRRGRGSGANVLTFGAGSRLTVL.

This sequence joins TRBV28 and TRBJ1-2, with 7 positions matching TRBD1. The CDR3 length is 14 residues. The germline V gene encodes CDR1 MDHEN and CDR2 SYDVKM. Unmatched junction bases numbered 10, after V lost 6 bases and J lost 6 bases. The CDR3 is CASRLLQGEDGYTF. Written as DNA, the CDR3 is TGTGCCAGCAGATTGCTTCAGGGGGAAGATGGCTACACCTTC.

The chain uses TRBV7-8 and TRBJ2-7, with D possibly being TRBD1 or TRBD2 (7 bases each). Germline CDR1 reads SGHVS; CDR2 reads FQNEAQ. The CDR3 consists of 16 residues. The V end lost 5 bases, the J end lost 1 base, and 18 bases lay between the germline ends. The CDR3 spells CASSPQGGPYSYEQYF. In nucleotides, the CDR3 is TGTGCCAGCAGCCCCCAGGGGGGGCCGTATTCCTACGAGCAGTACTTC.

The chain uses TRBV6-6 and TRBJ1-2, with D possibly being TRBD1 (6 bases). The CDR3 has 17 residues. Trimming removed 5 bases from V and 4 bases from J, with 23 bases in between. Germline CDR1 reads MNHNY; CDR2 reads SVGAGI (reference sequence). In DNA form, the CDR3 reads TGTGCCAGCAGTACTAACCCCTGGCAGGGGTCTTTCTATGGCTACACCTTC. Translating it yields CASSTNPWQGSFYGYTF.

CDR3 nucleotides: TGTGCCAGCAGTCCCACAGACGAGCAGTACTTC. It codes for CASSPTDEQYF. This chain uses TRBV7-9 with TRBJ2-7; the D is unclear. The CDR3 spans 11 residues. CDR1 is SEHNR and CDR2 is FQNEAQ in the germline V gene (reference sequence). With 6 bases removed from V and 5 bases from J, the gap between germline ends came to 8 bases.

As DNA, the CDR3 is TGTGCCAGCAGCCGTCGCGGACGGGATTATGGCTACACCTTC. Translation: CASSRRGRDYGYTF. The rearrangement joins TRBV14 to TRBJ1-2; no reliable D call. The V end was cut by 4 bases, the J end by 5 bases, with 14 bases between. This CDR3 is built from 14 residues. Germline-derived CDR1 and CDR2 are SGHDN and FVKESK. The full variable domain, with the rest looked up from reference TRBV14 and TRBJ1-2, is EAGVTQFPSHSVIEKGQTVTLRCDPISGHDNLYWYRRVMGKEIKFLLHFVKESKQDESGMPNNRFLAERTGGTYSTLKVQPAELEDSGVYFCASSRRGRDYGYTFGSGTRLTVV.

On this clonotype: Compared with germline, one end of the junction differs, possibly owing to a read error. The chain combines TRBV20-1 with TRBJ2-1; 7 bases are shared with TRBD1. Germline lookup yields CDR1 DFQATT and CDR2 SNEGSKA (reference sequence). This CDR3 is built from 16 residues. The CDR3, as DNA: TGCAGTGCTAGAGATCACGGGGACAGCTCCTACAATGAGCGGTTCTTC. Protein product: CSARDHGDSSYNERFF.

This clonotype showed up just a few times. The germline gene is not matched at one end of the junction; a read error may be the cause. This chain uses TRBV2 with TRBJ1-1, with D maybe TRBD1 (6 bases). CDR3 length: 13 amino acids. The germline gives CDR1 SNHLY, CDR2 FYNNEI. CDR3 DNA: TGTGCCAGCAGTGGCGGGGGCAGGACTGAAGCCTTCTTT. It encodes CASSGGGRTEAFF.

This clonotype came up once. The chain is built from TRBV5-1 and TRBJ1-1, with a weak D call TRBD1 (5 bases). V was pared by 3 bases and J by 0 bases, with 12 bases between. CDR1 and CDR2 from the germline V gene are SGHRS and YFSETQ. The CDR3 contains 15 residues. The CDR3 region has the DNA TGCGCCAGCAGCTGGGATGGGGGGGTGAACACTGAAGCTTTCTTT. It specifies CASSWDGGVNTEAFF. The variable domain in full, with the rest retrieved from reference TRBV5-1 and TRBJ1-1, is KAGVTQTPRYLIKTRGQQVTLSCSPISGHRSVSWYQQTPGQGLQFLFEYFSETQRNKGNFPGRFSGRQFSNSRSEMNVSTLELGDSALYLCASSWDGGVNTEAFFGQGTRLTVV.

This clonotype was found a few times. This sequence joins TRBV25-1 and TRBJ1-6, with 7 bases aligning to TRBD1. CDR1 and CDR2 from the germline V gene are MGHDK and SYGVNS. CDR3 size: 15 residues. After removal of 3 bases from V and 10 bases from J, the junction contained 9 bases not matched to a gene. The CDR3 region has the DNA TGTGCCAGCAGTGACCGGGGACAGCTTCACTCACCCCTCCACTTT. Protein: CASSDRGQLHSPLHF.

This clonotype has a handful of counts. V gene TRBV7-9 combines with J gene TRBJ2-1; 12 bases align to TRBD1. The J segment lost 3 bases and the V segment lost 3 bases, leaving 3 bases of the junction unmatched. Germline CDR1 SEHNR, CDR2 FQNEAQ (reference sequence). CDR3 length: 16 residues. CDR3 nucleotides: TGTGCCAGCAGCTTGGGACAGGGGGCGATCTACAATGAGCAGTTCTTC. It translates to CASSLGQGAIYNEQFF.

The chain couples TRBV3-1 to TRBJ1-1; no reliable D call. This CDR3 is built from 13 residues. Between the trimmed V and J ends, which lost 1 base and 5 bases, there was a span of 8 bases. Germline V gene lookup returns CDR1 LGHDT and CDR2 YNNKEL (reference sequence). The CDR3 region is CASSQALYTEAFF. The DNA for the CDR3 is TGTGCCAGCAGCCAAGCCCTTTATACTGAAGCTTTCTTT.

The rearrangement uses TRBV7-2 and TRBJ1-2, with 7 bases lining up with TRBD1. The CDR3 sequence is 14 residues long. The V segment lost 6 bases and the J segment 7 bases; nucleotides outside the gene matches: 11. CDR1 is SGHTA, CDR2 FQGNSA, per germline. The CDR3 here is CASRFPTQGLGYTF. For the CDR3, the DNA is TGTGCCAGCAGGTTCCCTACACAGGGGCTTGGCTACACCTTC.

The table lists this clonotype with a few counts. The genes are TRBV10-2 and TRBJ2-1, with TRBD2 matching 7 bases. From germline, CDR1 is WSHSY and CDR2 SAAADI. This CDR3 contains 14 residues. The junction had 6 bases not matched to a gene; V was cut back by 6 bases and J by 4 bases. The CDR3 spells CASRGGSGYNEQFF. CDR3 in DNA: TGCGCCAGCAGGGGGGGTAGCGGGTACAATGAGCAGTTCTTC.

The chain recombines TRBV3-1 with TRBJ2-2; the match to TRBD2 covers 10 bases. Germline CDR1 is LGHDT and CDR2 is YNNKEL (reference sequence). The trim removed 5 bases at V and 5 bases at J, leaving 23 bases unmatched. The CDR3 extends over 21 amino acids. CDR3 sequence (DNA): TGTGCCAGCAGCACCGTGGACCGGGGCACTAGCGGGGCATACGCAACCGGGGAGCTGTTTTTT. Its translation is CASSTVDRGTSGAYATGELFF.

In this sample, this clonotype turned up a few times. The chain has TRBV7-9 and TRBJ1-4; D may be TRBD1 (6 bases). Trimming took off 5 bases at V and 4 bases at J, with 17 bases between the two ends. The CDR3 contains 16 residues. Germline V CDR1 and CDR2: SEHNR, FQNEAQ (reference sequence). CDR3 DNA sequence: TGTGCCAGCAGCGCGGGAATGACAGGCCTTAATGAAAAACTGTTTTTT. As protein: CASSAGMTGLNEKLFF.

This clonotype was seen a few times. The CDR3 DNA reads TGCAGCGTTTCGACAGGGGCCCCTTATGGCTACACCTTC. This translates into CSVSTGAPYGYTF. This rearrangement joins TRBV29-1 to TRBJ1-2; 8 bases are shared with TRBD1. The CDR3 has 13 amino acids. CDR1 and CDR2 (germline): SQVTM, ANQGSEA. After removal of 5 bases from V and 5 bases from J, the junction contained 7 bases not matched to a gene.